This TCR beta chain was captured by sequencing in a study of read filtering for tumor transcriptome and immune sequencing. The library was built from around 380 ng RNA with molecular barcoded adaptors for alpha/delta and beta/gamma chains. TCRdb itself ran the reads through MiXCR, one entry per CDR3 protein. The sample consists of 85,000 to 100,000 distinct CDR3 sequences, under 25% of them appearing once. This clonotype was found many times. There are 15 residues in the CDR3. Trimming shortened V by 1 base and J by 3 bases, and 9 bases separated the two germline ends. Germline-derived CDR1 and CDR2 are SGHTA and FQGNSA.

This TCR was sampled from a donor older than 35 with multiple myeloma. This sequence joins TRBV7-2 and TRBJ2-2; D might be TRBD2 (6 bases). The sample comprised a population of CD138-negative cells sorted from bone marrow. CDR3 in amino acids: CASSLVAGYTGELFF. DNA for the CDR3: TGTGCCAGCAGCTTAGTCGCGGGGTACACCGGGGAGCTGTTTTTT.